These T cell receptor beta chains were read from a single sample in a study of blood T cells in healthy people across ages. A single record per CDR3 protein comes from TCRdb applying MiXCR to the 5' RACE reads. Of around 1.5 million distinct CDR3 sequences listed, around 35% were seen once; the top ten hold roughly 12%. Sequencing used blood. The origin of the receptors is a woman in her twenties or thirties in good health. The CDR3 runs from the conserved cysteine through the conserved F or W. Only some rows state a clone size, as once, few, many or a class for expanded clones.

16 | TRBV7-2 | NA | CASSLVTGGGWNEQFF
15 | TRBV12-3/TRBV12-4 | NA | CASSLRSSGLYEQYF
14 | TRBV7-9 | few | CASSLDAGADTQYF
14 | TRBV30 | NA | CAWSVLSGRGELFF
13 | TRBV12-5 | few | CASGPQDPPRADF
11 | TRBV11-3 | few | CASSPTTEAFF
12 | TRBV6-6 | many | CASSSAGTTQYF
16 | TRBV5-1 | NA | CASSFRTDSLVYEQYF
15 | TRBV6-5 | NA | CASSPVSRGHNERFF
14 | TRBV25-1 | NA | CASRVRGTQETQYF
14 | TRBV3-1 | few | CASSQDRQGHGYTF
16 | TRBV5-1 | once | CASSLATLAGADTQYF
13 | TRBV7-2 | few | CASRLDGNTEAFF
16 | TRBV7-9 | few | CASSSSGTGTQETQYF
17 | TRBV5-1 | NA | CASSSGGGPTLGNEQFF
14 | TRBV10-2 | few | CAGSPLGTCDTQYF
15 | TRBV11-2 | few | CASSRRGGPGNEQFF
13 | TRBV5-1 | NA | CASSNLLNTEAFF
15 | TRBV29-1 | NA | CSAGGASWGTGELFF
14 | TRBV5-1 | NA | CASSPLDGLVGYTF
12 | TRBV25-1 | NA | CASSEFTYEQYF
16 | TRBV20-1 | many | CSASDETRVAKNIQYF
13 | TRBV6-4 | NA | CAGLGLSGNTIYF
14 | TRBV20-1 | NA | CSAPESGGQGEQYF
14 | TRBV10-3 | NA | CAITPDRSTDTQYF
15 | TRBV21-1 | NA | CASSKEDNNTDTQYF
14 | TRBV9 | NA | CASSVDQGIAAQYF
13 | TRBV7-9 | NA | CASSIFDYYGYTF
15 | TRBV5-4 | NA | CASRTDREAYNGQFF
15 | TRBV13 | NA | CASSPVGGANYGYTF
14 | TRBV3-1 | NA | CASSHVGRNNEQYF
15 | TRBV27 | NA | CASSPTSPGANVLTF
14 | TRBV5-1 | once | CASGNAGVDTEAFF
15 | TRBV6-6 | NA | CASSRGSSFPNEQFF
15 | TRBV9 | NA | CASSVGGAQFSEAFF
14 | TRBV20-1 | few | CSARGRTGEDTQYF
12 | TRBV14 | few | CASSHALETQYF
13 | TRBV6-2/TRBV6-3 | NA | CATRRPSQETQYF
13 | TRBV24-1 | NA | CATIPRGEIGYTF
15 | TRBV27 | few | CASRRPGKEAGELFF
16 | TRBV12-5 | NA | CASGFGWDRGEETQYF
13 | TRBV18 | NA | CASSPGHGSEAFF
14 | TRBV4-1 | many | CASSRQGSNEKLFF
15 | TRBV5-1 | few | CASSSGTSGSREQFF
15 | TRBV5-1 | many | CASSSEPDSTYEQYF
16 | TRBV28 | few | CASSLVHSGGNNEQFF
16 | TRBV7-9 | NA | CASSLEGQGVLGGYTF
16 | TRBV7-8 | NA | CASSPPRLGVRHEQYF
15 | TRBV7-2 | few | CASSLVPSGTGELFF
12 | TRBV25-1 | few | CASSDRAGKQFF
14 | TRBV5-1 | NA | CASSLGLKMDTQYF